The TCR beta chain described here comes from a study of OX40 agonist ivuxolimab in advanced cancers. Details on this clone: What it binds is not known.

On cycle 4 day 1 and cycle 7 day 1, as well as at baseline, blood was sampled. Libraries were prepared by immunoSEQ multiplex PCR; TCRdb keeps only in-frame clonotypes and omits some of them. The sample records 55,000 to 65,000 clones, 91% being singletons. General study findings and limits: On average, a greater number of expanded clones characterised CD8+ T cells relative to CD4+.

The CDR3 runs to 16 residues. With 5 bases clipped from V and 6 bases from J, the junction kept 12 bases outside the gene matches. Germline-derived CDR1 and CDR2 are SGHTA and FQGNSA. The sequenced sample was CD4+ or CD8+ T cells sorted from blood, obtained in a trial of the OX40 agonist ivuxolimab. This chain joins TRBV7-2 and TRBJ1-1; 10 bases align to TRBD1. The clonotype was recovered from an adult with an advanced solid tumor such as melanoma, head and neck, liver or kidney cancer. CDR3 in amino acids: CASSPPPRQGASEAFF. The CDR3 nucleotides are TGTGCCAGCAGCCCACCACCGCGACAGGGGGCCTCTGAAGCTTTCTTT.